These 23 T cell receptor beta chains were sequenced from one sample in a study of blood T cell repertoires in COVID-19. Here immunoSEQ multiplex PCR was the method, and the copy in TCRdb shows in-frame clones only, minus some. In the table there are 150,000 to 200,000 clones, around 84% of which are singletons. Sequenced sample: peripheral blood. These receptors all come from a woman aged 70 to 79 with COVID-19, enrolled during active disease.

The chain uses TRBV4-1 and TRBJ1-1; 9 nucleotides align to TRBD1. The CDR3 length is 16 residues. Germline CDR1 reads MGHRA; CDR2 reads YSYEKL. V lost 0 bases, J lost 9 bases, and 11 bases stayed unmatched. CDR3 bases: TGCGCCAGCAGCCAAGAAGGGGGACAGGGTGGAGGGAAAGCTTTCTTT. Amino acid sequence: CASSQEGGQGGGKAFF.

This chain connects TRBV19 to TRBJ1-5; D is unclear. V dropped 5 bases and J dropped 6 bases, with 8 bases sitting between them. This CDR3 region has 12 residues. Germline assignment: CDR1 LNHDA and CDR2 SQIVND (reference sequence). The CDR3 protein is CASSVGGQPQHF. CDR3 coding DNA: TGTGCCAGTAGTGTCGGAGGTCAGCCCCAGCATTTT.

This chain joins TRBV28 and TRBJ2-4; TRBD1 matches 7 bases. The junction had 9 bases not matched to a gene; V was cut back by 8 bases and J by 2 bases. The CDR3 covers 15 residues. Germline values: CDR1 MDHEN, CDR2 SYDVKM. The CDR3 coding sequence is TGTGCCAGCCGAGGGGGCGTAATGACCAAAAACATTCAGTACTTC. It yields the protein CASRGGVMTKNIQYF.

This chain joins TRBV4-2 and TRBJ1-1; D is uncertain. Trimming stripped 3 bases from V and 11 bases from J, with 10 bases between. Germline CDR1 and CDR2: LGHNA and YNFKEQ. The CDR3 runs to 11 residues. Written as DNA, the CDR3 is TGTGCCAGCAGCCACCGGGTCGGGGCTTTCTTT. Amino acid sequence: CASSHRVGAFF.

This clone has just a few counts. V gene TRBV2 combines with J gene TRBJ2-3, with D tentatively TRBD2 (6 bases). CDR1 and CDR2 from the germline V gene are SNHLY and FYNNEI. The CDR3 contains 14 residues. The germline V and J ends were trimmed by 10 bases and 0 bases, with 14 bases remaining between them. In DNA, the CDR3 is TGTGCCACCTCCCCCGGGACTAGCACAGATACGCAGTATTTT. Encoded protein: CATSPGTSTDTQYF.

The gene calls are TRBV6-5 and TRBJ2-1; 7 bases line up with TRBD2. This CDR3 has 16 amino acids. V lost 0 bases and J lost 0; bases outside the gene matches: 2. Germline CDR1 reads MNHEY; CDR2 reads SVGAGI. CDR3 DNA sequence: TGTGCCAGCAGTTACTCCGGGGGGAGCTCCTACAATGAGCAGTTCTTC. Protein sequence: CASSYSGGSSYNEQFF.

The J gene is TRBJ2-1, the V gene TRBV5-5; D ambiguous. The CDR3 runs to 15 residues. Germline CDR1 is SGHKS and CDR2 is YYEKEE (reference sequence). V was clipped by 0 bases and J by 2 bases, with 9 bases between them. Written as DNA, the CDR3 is TGTGCCAGCAGCTTGGAACCCAGTCCCTACAATGAGCAGTTCTTC. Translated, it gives CASSLEPSPYNEQFF. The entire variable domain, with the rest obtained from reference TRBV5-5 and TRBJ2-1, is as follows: DAGVTQSPTHLIKTRGQQVTLRCSPISGHKSVSWYQQVLGQGPQFIFQYYEKEERGRGNFPDRFSARQFPNYSSELNVNALLLGDSALYLCASSLEPSPYNEQFFGPGTRLTVL.

CDR3 DNA sequence: TGTGCCAGCAGTGAACTCGCGGATGAGCAGTTCTTC. This translates into CASSELADEQFF. The chain uses TRBV25-1 and TRBJ2-1; the D is unclear. The CDR3 contains 12 residues. The V gene's germline CDR1 is MGHDK and CDR2 SYGVNS. Trimming shortened V by 2 bases and J by 8 bases, and 7 bases separated the two germline ends.

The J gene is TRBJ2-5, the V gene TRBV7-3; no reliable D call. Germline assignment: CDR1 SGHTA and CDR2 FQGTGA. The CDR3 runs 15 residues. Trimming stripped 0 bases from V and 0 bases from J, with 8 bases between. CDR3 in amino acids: CASSLTGRYQETQYF. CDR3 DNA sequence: TGTGCCAGCAGCTTAACGGGCCGGTACCAAGAGACCCAGTACTTC.

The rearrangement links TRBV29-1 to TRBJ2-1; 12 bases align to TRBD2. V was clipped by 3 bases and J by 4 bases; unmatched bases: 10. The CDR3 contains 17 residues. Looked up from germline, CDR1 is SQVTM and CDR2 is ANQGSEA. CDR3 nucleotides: TGCAGCGTTGACCCTGATGGACTAGCGGGATTTTACAATGAGCAGTTCTTC. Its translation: CSVDPDGLAGFYNEQFF.

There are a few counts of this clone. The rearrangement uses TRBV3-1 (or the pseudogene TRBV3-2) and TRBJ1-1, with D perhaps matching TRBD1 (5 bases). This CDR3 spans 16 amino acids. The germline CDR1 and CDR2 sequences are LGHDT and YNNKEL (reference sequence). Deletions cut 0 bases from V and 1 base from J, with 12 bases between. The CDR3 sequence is CASSQDPLTGNTEAFF. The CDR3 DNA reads TGTGCCAGCAGCCAAGACCCGCTTACAGGGAACACTGAAGCTTTCTTT.

The CDR3 loop reads CASSSDRSSGNTIYF. CDR3 in DNA: TGCGCCAGCAGCTCTGACAGGAGCTCTGGAAACACCATATATTTT. The chain joins TRBV5-1 to TRBJ1-3, with a possible D match to TRBD1 (6 bases). CDR1 is SGHRS, CDR2 YFSETQ, per germline. The V gene lost 3 bases and the J gene lost 0 bases, with 10 bases spanning the gap. The CDR3 sequence is 15 residues long.

CDR3 residues: CASSRGQAGNQPQHF. CDR3 nucleotides: TGTGCCAGCAGCCGCGGACAGGCCGGCAATCAGCCCCAGCATTTT. The chain joins TRBV6-5 to TRBJ1-5; 7 bases match TRBD1. The CDR3 consists of 15 residues. Trimming removed 6 bases from V and 2 bases from J; junction bases left unmatched: 7. Per the germline V gene, CDR1 is MNHEY and CDR2 is SVGAGI.

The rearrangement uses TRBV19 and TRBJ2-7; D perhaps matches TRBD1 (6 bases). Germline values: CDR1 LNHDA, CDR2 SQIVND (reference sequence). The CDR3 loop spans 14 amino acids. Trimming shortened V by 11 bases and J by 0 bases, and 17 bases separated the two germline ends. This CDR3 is CAFRPGVSSYEQYV. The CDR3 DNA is TGTGCCTTCAGACCAGGGGTTAGCTCCTACGAGCAGTACGTC.

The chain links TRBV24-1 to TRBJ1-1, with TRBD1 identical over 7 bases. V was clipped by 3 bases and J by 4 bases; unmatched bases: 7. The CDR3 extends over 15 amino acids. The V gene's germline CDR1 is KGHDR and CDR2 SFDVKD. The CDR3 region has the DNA TGTGCCACCAGTGATCCCAAAACAGGGGCCACTGAAGCTTTCTTT. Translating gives CATSDPKTGATEAFF.

The CDR3 DNA reads TGTGCCAGCAGCCCCGGCTCCGGACAGGTTGAGAATGAGCAGTTCTTC. Amino acids: CASSPGSGQVENEQFF. This chain links TRBV7-9 with TRBJ2-1; TRBD1 aligns across 7 bases. With V trimmed by 5 bases and J by 7 bases, 14 bases remained unmatched. Germline CDR1 and CDR2: SEHNR and FQNEAQ (reference sequence). The CDR3 has 16 residues.

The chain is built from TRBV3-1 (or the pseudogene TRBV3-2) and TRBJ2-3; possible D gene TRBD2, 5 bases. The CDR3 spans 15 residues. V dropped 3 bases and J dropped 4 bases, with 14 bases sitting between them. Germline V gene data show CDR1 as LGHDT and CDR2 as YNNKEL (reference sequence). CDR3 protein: CASSHGPRGPDTQYF. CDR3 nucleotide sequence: TGTGCCAGCAGCCACGGGCCCCGAGGGCCAGATACGCAGTATTTT.

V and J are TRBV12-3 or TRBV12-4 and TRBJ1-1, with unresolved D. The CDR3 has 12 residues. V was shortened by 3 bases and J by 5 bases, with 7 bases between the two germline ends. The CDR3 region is CASSFSNTEAFF. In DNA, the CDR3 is TGTGCCAGCAGTTTCAGTAATACTGAAGCTTTCTTT.

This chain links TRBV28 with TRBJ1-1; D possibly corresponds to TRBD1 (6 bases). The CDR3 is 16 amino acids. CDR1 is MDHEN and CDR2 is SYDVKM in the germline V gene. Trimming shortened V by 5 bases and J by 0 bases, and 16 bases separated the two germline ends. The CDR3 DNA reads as TGTGCCAGCAGTCCCCCGACAGGTAGGGTGAACACTGAAGCTTTCTTT. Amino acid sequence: CASSPPTGRVNTEAFF.

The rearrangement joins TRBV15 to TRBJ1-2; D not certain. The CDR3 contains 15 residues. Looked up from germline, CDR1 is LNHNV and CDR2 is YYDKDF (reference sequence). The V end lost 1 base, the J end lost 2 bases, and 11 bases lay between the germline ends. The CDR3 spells CATSRGRGDNYGYTF. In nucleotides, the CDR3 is TGTGCCACCAGCAGAGGACGGGGAGACAACTATGGCTACACCTTC.

This chain's CDR3 is CASSMRQWAYEQYV. Written as DNA, the CDR3 is TGTGCCAGCAGCATGCGGCAGTGGGCCTACGAGCAGTACGTC. The V and J genes are TRBV21-1 and TRBJ2-7; TRBD2, the D gene given by the table, was not confirmed from the DNA. TRBV21-1 constitutes a pseudogene. This CDR3 is built from 14 residues.

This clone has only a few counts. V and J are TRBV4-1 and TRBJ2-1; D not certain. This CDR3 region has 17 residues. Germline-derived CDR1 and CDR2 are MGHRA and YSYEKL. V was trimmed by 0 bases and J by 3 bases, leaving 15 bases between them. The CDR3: CASSQDFLETFYNEQFF. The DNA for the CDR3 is TGCGCCAGCAGCCAAGATTTTTTGGAGACTTTCTACAATGAGCAGTTCTTC.

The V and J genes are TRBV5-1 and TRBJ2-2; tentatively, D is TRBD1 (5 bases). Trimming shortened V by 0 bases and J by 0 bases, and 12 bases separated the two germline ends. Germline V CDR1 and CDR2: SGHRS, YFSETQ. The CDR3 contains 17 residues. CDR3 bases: TGCGCCAGCAGCTTGGGTCTCAGGGTGGCGAACACCGGGGAGCTGTTTTTT. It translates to CASSLGLRVANTGELFF.